This TCR beta chain derives from a study of identical twins. Findings and caveats of the study: Model-predicted out-of-frame TCR alpha sharing fell below observed values in monozygotic twins. For out-of-frame alpha sequences shared by twins, low generation probability was in excess.

The donor group consisted entirely of healthy Caucasians. TCRdb reanalysed the 5' RACE reads using MiXCR and keeps one entry per CDR3 protein. The repertoire consists of about 730,000 distinct CDR3 sequences, with approximately 22% occurring once and the leading ten covering around 4.4%. Trimming took off 6 bases at V and 1 base at J, with 19 bases between the two ends. Germline CDR1 reads SQVTM; CDR2 reads ANQGSEA. The CDR3 is 15 residues long. This clonotype has more than one count but fewer than ten. The antigen remains undetermined. These data were also filed under a second study, of T cells expressing NK-cell markers. That report notes: Sequencing covered eight donors, seven HCMV-seropositive and one seronegative.

The V and J genes are TRBV29-1 and TRBJ2-7, with D perhaps given as TRBD1 or TRBD2 (6 bases each). The sequenced sample was PBMCs. The TCR originated in a woman aged 18 to 35 in good health. The DNA for the CDR3 is TGCAGCGTCGAACTCGGGGGCAGATCATCCTACGAGCAGTACTTC. Its translation is CSVELGGRSSYEQYF.